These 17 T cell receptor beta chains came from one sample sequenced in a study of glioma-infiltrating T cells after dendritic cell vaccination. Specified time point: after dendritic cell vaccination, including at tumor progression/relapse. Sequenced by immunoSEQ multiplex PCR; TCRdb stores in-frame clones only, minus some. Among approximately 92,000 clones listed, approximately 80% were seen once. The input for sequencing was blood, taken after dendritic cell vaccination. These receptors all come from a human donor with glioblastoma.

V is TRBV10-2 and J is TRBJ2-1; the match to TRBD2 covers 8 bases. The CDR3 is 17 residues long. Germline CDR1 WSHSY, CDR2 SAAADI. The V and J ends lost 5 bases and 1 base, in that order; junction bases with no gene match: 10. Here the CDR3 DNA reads TGCGCCAGCAGTACGATAGCGGGGAAAGGGTCCTACAATGAGCAGTTCTTC. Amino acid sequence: CASSTIAGKGSYNEQFF.

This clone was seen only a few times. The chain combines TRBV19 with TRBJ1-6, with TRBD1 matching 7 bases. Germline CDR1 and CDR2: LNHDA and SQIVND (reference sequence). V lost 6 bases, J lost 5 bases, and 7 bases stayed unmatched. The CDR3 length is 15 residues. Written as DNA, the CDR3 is TGTGCCAGTAGGGGCGGACAGGCCCATAATTCACCCCTCCACTTT. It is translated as CASRGGQAHNSPLHF.

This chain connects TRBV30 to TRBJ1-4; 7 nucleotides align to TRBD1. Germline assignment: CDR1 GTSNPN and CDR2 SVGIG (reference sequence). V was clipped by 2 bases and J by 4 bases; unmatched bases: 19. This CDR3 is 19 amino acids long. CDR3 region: CAWSRRQGVPGRGNEKLFF. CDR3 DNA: TGTGCCTGGAGTAGGAGGCAGGGGGTTCCCGGGCGGGGTAATGAAAAACTGTTTTTT.

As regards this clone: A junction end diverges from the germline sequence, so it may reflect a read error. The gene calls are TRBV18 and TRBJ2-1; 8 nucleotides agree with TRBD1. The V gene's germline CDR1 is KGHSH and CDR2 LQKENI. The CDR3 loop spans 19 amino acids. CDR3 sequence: CASSPPLASGRGLVGEQFF. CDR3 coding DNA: TGTGCCAGCTCGCCACCACTAGCCTCGGGCAGGGGGCTAGTGGGTGAGCAGTTCTTC.

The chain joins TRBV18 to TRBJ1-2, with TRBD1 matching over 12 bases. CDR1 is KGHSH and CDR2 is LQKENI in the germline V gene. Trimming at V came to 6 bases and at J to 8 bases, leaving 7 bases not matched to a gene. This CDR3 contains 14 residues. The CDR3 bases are TGTGCCAGCTCGCCGGGACAGGGGGCGTACGGCTACACCTTC. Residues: CASSPGQGAYGYTF.

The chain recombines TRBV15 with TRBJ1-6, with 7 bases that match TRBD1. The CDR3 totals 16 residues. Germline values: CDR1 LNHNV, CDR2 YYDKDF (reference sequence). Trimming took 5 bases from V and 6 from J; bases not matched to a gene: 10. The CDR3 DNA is TGTGCCACCAGCGCCAGGACAGGCTTTGGTAATTCACCCCTCCACTTT. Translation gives CATSARTGFGNSPLHF.

The CDR3 region is CASSPLAGLYEQYF. The CDR3 DNA follows: TGTGCCAGCTCACCCCTCGCGGGGCTCTACGAGCAGTACTTC. This chain connects TRBV18 to TRBJ2-7, with D perhaps TRBD2 (6 bases). V lost 3 bases and J lost 3, with 12 bases in between. The CDR3 spans 14 residues. Germline V gives CDR1 KGHSH, CDR2 LQKENI.

The CDR3 protein is CASSPRVFRSGNTIYF. The CDR3 coding sequence is TGTGCCAGCAGCCCCCGGGTCTTCCGCTCTGGAAACACCATATATTTT. The genes are TRBV7-9 and TRBJ1-3; D unresolved. Germline lookup yields CDR1 SEHNR and CDR2 FQNEAQ (reference sequence). V was clipped by 5 bases and J by 0 bases, with 14 bases between them. The CDR3 totals 16 residues.

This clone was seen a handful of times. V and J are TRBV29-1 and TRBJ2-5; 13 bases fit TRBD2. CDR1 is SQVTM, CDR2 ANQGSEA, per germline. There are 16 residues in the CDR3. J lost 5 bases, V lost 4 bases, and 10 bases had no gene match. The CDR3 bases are TGCAGCGTTGGGACTAGCGGGAGACCCCCTGGGGAGACCCAGTACTTC. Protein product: CSVGTSGRPPGETQYF.

The chain's CDR3 is CASSPSDPSGSGNIQYF. CDR3 nucleotides: TGTGCCAGCAGCCCCTCAGACCCCTCCGGGTCCGGGAACATTCAGTACTTC. The chain combines TRBV5-6 with TRBJ2-4; D unclear. Germline loops: CDR1 SGHDT, CDR2 YYEEEE. Trimming shortened V by 4 bases and J by 7 bases, and 24 bases separated the two germline ends. The CDR3 is made up of 17 amino acids.

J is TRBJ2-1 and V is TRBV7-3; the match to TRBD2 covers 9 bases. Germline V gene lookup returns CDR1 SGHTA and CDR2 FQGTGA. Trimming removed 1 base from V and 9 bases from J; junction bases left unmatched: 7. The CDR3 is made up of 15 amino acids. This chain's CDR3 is CASSLRREGLAEQFF. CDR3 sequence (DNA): TGTGCCAGCAGCTTAAGGCGGGAGGGCCTGGCTGAGCAGTTCTTC.

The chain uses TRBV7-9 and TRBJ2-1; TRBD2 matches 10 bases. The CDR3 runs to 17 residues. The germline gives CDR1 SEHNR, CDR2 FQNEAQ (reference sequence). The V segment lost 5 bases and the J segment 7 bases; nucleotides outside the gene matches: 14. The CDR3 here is CASSIRLGSGRTNEQFF. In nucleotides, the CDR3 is TGTGCCAGCAGCATACGACTCGGTAGCGGGAGGACGAATGAGCAGTTCTTC. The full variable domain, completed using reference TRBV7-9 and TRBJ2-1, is DTGVSQNPRHKITKRGQNVTFRCDPISEHNRLYWYRQTLGQGPEFLTYFQNEAQLEKSRLLSDRFSAERPKGSFSTLEIQRTEQGDSAMYLCASSIRLGSGRTNEQFFGPGTRLTVL.

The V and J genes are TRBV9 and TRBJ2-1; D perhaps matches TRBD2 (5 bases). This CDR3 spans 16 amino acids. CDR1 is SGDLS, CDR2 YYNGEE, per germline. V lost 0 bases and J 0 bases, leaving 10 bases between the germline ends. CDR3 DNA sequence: TGTGCCAGCAGCGTAGATGCGGGCAGCTCCTACAATGAGCAGTTCTTC. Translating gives CASSVDAGSSYNEQFF.

CDR3 sequence: CASRRDNSYNSPLHF. Here the CDR3 DNA reads TGTGCCAGCCGACGAGACAACTCCTATAATTCACCCCTCCACTTT. This chain connects TRBV2 to TRBJ1-6; no reliable D call. This CDR3 has 15 amino acids. V was trimmed by 8 bases and J by 0 bases, leaving 11 bases between them. Per germline, CDR1 SNHLY and CDR2 FYNNEI. The full variable domain, completed using reference TRBV2 and TRBJ1-6, is EPEVTQTPSHQVTQMGQEVILRCVPISNHLYFYWYRQILGQKVEFLVSFYNNEISEKSEIFDDQFSVERPDGSNFTLKIRSTKLEDSAMYFCASRRDNSYNSPLHFGNGTRLTVT.

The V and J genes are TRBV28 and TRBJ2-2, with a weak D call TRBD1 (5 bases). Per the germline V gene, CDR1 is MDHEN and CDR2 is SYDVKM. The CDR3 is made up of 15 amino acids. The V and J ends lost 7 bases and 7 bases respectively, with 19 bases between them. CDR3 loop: CASKFGTGPNGELFF. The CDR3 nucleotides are TGTGCCAGCAAGTTTGGAACAGGCCCAAACGGGGAGCTGTTTTTT.

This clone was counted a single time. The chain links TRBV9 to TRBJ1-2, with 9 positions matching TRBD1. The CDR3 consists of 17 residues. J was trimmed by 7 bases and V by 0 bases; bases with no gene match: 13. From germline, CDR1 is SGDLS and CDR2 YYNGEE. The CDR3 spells CASSVGFDRGVPGGYTF. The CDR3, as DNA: TGTGCCAGCAGCGTAGGGTTCGACAGGGGGGTACCGGGTGGCTACACCTTC.

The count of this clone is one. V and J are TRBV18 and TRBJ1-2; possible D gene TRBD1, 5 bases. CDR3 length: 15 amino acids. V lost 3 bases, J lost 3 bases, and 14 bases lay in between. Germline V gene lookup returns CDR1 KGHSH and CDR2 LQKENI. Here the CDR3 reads CASSPAMGGDYGYTF. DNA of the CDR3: TGTGCCAGCTCACCCGCAATGGGAGGGGACTATGGCTACACCTTC.